Presented here are 5 T cell receptor beta chains from one specimen sequenced in a study of shared T cell receptors in the human thymus (dated by TCRdb to about 2021). The library was prepared using the immunoSEQ multiplex PCR assay. Imported from immuneACCESS, the table was reduced by TCRdb to in-frame sequences with V and J called. These copies leave out some clones; in studies compared against another copy, an unresolved V gene accounts for under half, and the cause of the remainder is not known. Present in this sample are hundreds of thousands of clones, around 95% of which were seen just once. Roughly 0.021% of the sample rests with the top ten. The sample comprised thymocytes. The receptors derive from a human donor.

V and J are TRBV28 and TRBJ2-1; TRBD2 matches at 8 bases. The CDR3 is made up of 18 amino acids. Germline V lookup: CDR1 MDHEN, CDR2 SYDVKM. V lost 6 bases to trimming and J lost 3 bases; unmatched junction nucleotides: 16. CDR3 in DNA: TGTGCCAGCAGACCACCCCTTTATAGCGGGGCGATCTACAATGAGCAGTTCTTC. Residues: CASRPPLYSGAIYNEQFF.

This chain connects TRBV9 to TRBJ2-7, with D possibly being TRBD2 (5 bases). In germline, CDR1 is SGDLS, CDR2 YYNGEE. CDR3 length: 16 residues. V lost 0 bases, J lost 5 bases, and 18 bases lay in between. The CDR3 DNA is TGTGCCAGCAGCGTAGAGATCCGGACTTTGTTACACGAGCAGTACTTC. Residues: CASSVEIRTLLHEQYF.

This chain links TRBV27 with TRBJ1-1; D might be TRBD1 (5 bases). From germline, CDR1 is MNHEY and CDR2 SMNVEV (reference sequence). The CDR3 spans 16 residues. Between the trimmed V and J ends, which lost 5 bases and 4 bases, there was a span of 20 bases. The CDR3 DNA follows: TGTGCCAGCAGTCCTAGGGTGGGGACGGAGGGCACTGAAGCTTTCTTT. Residues: CASSPRVGTEGTEAFF.

This chain uses TRBV28 with TRBJ2-3; 10 positions agree with TRBD2. The J segment lost 4 bases and the V segment lost 8 bases, leaving 12 bases of the junction unmatched. Germline loops: CDR1 MDHEN, CDR2 SYDVKM. This CDR3 region has 16 residues. In DNA, the CDR3 is TGTGCCAGCGCATCCTCTCTAGCGGGAGCCCCAGATACGCAGTATTTT. This codes for CASASSLAGAPDTQYF.

The V and J genes are TRBV5-1 and TRBJ2-1; TRBD2 aligns across 14 bases. The V segment lost 6 bases and the J segment 6 bases; nucleotides outside the gene matches: 5. The CDR3 extends over 15 amino acids. Germline V gene sequence: CDR1 SGHRS, CDR2 YFSETQ. This chain's CDR3 is CASTDGLAGGNEQFF. The CDR3 DNA reads as TGCGCCAGCACCGACGGACTAGCGGGGGGCAATGAGCAGTTCTTC.